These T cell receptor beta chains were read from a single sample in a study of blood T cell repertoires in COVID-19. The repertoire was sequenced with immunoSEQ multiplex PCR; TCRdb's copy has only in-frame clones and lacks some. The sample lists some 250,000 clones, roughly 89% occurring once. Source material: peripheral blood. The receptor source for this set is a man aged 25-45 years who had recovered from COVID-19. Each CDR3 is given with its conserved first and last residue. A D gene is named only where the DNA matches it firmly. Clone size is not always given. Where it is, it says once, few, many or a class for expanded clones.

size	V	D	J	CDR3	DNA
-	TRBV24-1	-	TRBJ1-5	CATSDFRDTSNQPQHF	TGTGCCACCAGTGATTTCCGGGACACTAGCAATCAGCCCCAGCATTTT
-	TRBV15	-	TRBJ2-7	CATSRVQGVSYEQYF	TGTGCCACCAGCAGAGTCCAGGGTGTCTCCTACGAGCAGTACTTC
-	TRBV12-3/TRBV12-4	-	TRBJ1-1	CASNGLGIVAFF	TGTGCCAGCAATGGGTTGGGCATAGTAGCTTTCTTT
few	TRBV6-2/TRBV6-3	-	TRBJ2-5	CASSPREALETQYF	TGTGCCAGCAGCCCGAGGGAGGCCCTCGAGACCCAGTACTTC
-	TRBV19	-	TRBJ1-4	CASSIGFGGRLFF	TGTGCCAGTAGTATAGGTTTCGGCGGGCGACTGTTTTTT
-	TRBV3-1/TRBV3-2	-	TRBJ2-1	CASSQGGINEQFF	TGTGCCAGCAGCCAGGGGGGAATCAATGAGCAGTTCTTC
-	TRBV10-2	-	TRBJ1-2	CASSEWGEGDGYTF	TGCGCCAGCAGTGAGTGGGGCGAGGGGGATGGCTACACCTTC
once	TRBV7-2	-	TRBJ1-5	CASSLEATPTSNQPQHF	TGTGCCAGCAGCTTAGAAGCGACCCCAACTAGCAATCAGCCCCAGCATTTT
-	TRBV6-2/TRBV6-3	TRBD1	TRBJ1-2	CASSSSRQGPYGYTF	TGTGCCAGCAGTTCGTCAAGACAGGGACCCTATGGCTACACCTTC
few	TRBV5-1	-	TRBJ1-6	CASSLAGNSPLHF	TGCGCCAGCAGCTTGGCCGGGAATTCACCCCTCCACTTT
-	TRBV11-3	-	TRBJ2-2	CASSPYMPGELFF	TGTGCCAGCAGCCCTTACATGCCCGGGGAGCTGTTTTTT
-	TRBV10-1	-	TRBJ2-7	CASSASGPGAYEQYF	TGCGCCAGCAGTGCTTCGGGACCAGGGGCCTACGAGCAGTACTTC
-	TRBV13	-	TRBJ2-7	CASSLGLATYEQYF	TGTGCCAGCAGCTTGGGACTGGCAACCTACGAGCAGTACTTC
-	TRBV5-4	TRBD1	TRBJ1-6	CASSPRTLDRVHSPLHF	TGTGCCAGCAGCCCACGAACTCTGGACAGGGTCCATTCACCCCTCCACTTT
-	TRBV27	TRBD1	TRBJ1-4	CASSPLQGVNEKLFF	TGTGCCAGCAGTCCCTTACAGGGGGTTAATGAAAAACTGTTTTTT
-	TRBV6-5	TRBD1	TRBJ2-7	CASSGTAFPYEQYF	TGTGCCAGCAGCGGGACAGCTTTTCCCTACGAGCAGTACTTC
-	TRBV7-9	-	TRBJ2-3	CASSPGMGGPVTDTQYF	TGTGCCAGCAGCCCCGGTATGGGGGGGCCGGTAACAGATACGCAGTATTTT
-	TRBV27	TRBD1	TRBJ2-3	CASRLGTESSTDTQYF	TGTGCCAGCAGGCTAGGGACAGAATCTAGCACAGATACGCAGTATTTT
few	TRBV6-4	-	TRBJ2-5	CASSDSGTLEETQYF	TGTGCCAGCAGTGACTCCGGGACACTAGAAGAGACCCAGTACTTC
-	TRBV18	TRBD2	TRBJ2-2	CASSPGTSGRPWNTGELFF	TGTGCCAGCTCACCAGGGACTAGCGGGAGACCCTGGAACACCGGGGAGCTGTTTTTT
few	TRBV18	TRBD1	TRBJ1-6	CASSQTGGVLNSPLHF	TGTGCCAGCTCACAAACAGGGGGCGTTTTAAATTCACCCCTCCACTTT
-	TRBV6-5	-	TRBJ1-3	CASSYDRLSGNTIYF	TGTGCCAGCAGTTACGACAGACTCTCTGGAAACACCATATATTTT
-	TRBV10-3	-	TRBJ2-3	CAISGRGPDTQYF	TGTGCCATCAGTGGCCGGGGTCCAGATACGCAGTATTTT
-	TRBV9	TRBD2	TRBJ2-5	CASSPRGSGGAEGETQYF	TGTGCCAGCAGCCCCAGGGGTAGCGGGGGGGCCGAGGGAGAGACCCAGTACTTC
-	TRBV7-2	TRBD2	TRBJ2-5	CASRQLAGTTQETQYF	TGTGCCAGCAGACAACTAGCGGGCACAACCCAAGAGACCCAGTACTTC
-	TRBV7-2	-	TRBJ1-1	CASSLFSLDTEAFF	TGTGCCAGCAGCTTATTTTCTCTTGACACTGAAGCTTTCTTT
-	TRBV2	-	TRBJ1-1	CASSWGRGTMNTEAFF	TGTGCCAGCAGTTGGGGTAGGGGGACAATGAACACTGAAGCTTTCTTT
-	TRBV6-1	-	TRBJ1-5	CASSEDRDQPQHF	TGTGCCAGCAGTGAAGACAGGGATCAGCCCCAGCATTTT
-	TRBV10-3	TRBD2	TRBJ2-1	CAISPSGGAGMSYNEQFF	TGTGCCATCAGCCCCAGCGGGGGGGCCGGGATGTCCTACAATGAGCAGTTCTTC
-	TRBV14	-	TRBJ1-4	CASSQVSGTYNEKLFF	TGTGCCAGCAGCCAAGTAAGCGGGACATATAATGAAAAACTGTTTTTT
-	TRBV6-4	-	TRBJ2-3	CASSDSQGDTDTQYF	TGTGCCAGCAGTGACTCCCAAGGAGACACAGATACGCAGTATTTT
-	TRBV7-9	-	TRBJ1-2	CASSLATGDGYTF	TGTGCCAGCAGCTTGGCAACGGGGGATGGCTACACCTTC
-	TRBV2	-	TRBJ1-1	CASSQEGGSEAFF	TGTGCCAGCAGCCAAGAGGGTGGATCTGAAGCTTTCTTT
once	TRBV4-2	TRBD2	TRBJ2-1	CASSQGPLEAGGVYEQFF	TGTGCCAGCAGCCAAGGACCGTTAGAAGCGGGGGGGGTCTATGAGCAGTTCTTC
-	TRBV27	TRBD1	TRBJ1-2	CASSLQGVGSYGYTF	TGTGCCAGCAGTTTACAGGGGGTAGGCTCCTATGGCTACACCTTC
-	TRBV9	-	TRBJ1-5	CASSVQGGSHQPQHF	TGTGCCAGCAGCGTACAGGGCGGGAGTCATCAGCCCCAGCATTTT
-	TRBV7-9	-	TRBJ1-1	CASSPRGRVITEAFF	TGTGCCAGCAGCCCTCGAGGCAGAGTGATCACTGAAGCTTTCTTT
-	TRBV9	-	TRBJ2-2	CASSPRLVDTGELFF	TGTGCCAGCAGCCCCCGACTAGTAGACACCGGGGAGCTGTTTTTT
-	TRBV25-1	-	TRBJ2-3	CASSESGPDTQYF	TGTGCCAGCAGTGAAAGTGGGCCAGATACGCAGTATTTT
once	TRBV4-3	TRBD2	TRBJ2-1	CASSQAPLAGAYNEQFF	TGCGCCAGCAGCCAGGCCCCCCTAGCGGGGGCCTACAATGAGCAGTTCTTC
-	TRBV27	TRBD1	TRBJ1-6	CASSRPGTGGSPLHF	TGTGCCAGCAGTCGTCCCGGGACAGGGGGTTCACCCCTCCACTTT
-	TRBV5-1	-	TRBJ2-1	CASGSTTREYEQFF	TGCGCCAGCGGCTCCACGACTAGAGAGTATGAGCAGTTCTTC
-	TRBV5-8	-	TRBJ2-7	CASSLSQGPGYEQYF	TGTGCCAGCAGCTTGAGCCAGGGTCCGGGCTACGAGCAGTACTTC
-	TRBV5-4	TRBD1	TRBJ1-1	CASMKDRGPVNEAFF	TGTGCCAGCATGAAGGACAGGGGGCCGGTTAATGAAGCTTTCTTT